This entry lists 10 T cell receptor beta chains sequenced from one sample in a study of T-cell reconstitution after alpha-beta-depleted transplantation in children. Unique molecular identifiers were incorporated when the TCRbeta library was constructed. TCRdb re-called the PCR reads through MiXCR, storing one row per CDR3 protein. This sample has 490,000 or so distinct CDR3 sequences, with roughly 10% found just once. The sample here was PBMCs, taken before TCRalphabeta/CD19-depleted stem cell transplant. Receptor source: a child aged 2-15 years with inherited bone marrow failure, due to receive a stem cell transplant.

J is TRBJ2-7 and V is TRBV19; no definite D call. Per the germline V gene, CDR1 is LNHDA and CDR2 is SQIVND (reference sequence). Trimming removed 1 base from V and 0 bases from J, with 10 bases in between. This CDR3 region has 15 residues. CDR3 nucleotides: TGTGCCAGTAGTATAGGGTGGGATCTCTCCTACGAGCAGTACTTC. The encoded protein is CASSIGWDLSYEQYF.

This clonotype came up many times. The CDR3 DNA reads as TGTGCCAGCAGTAGCCAACAGGGGAAAGCTTTCTTT. Its translation is CASSSQQGKAFF. The rearrangement joins TRBV27 to TRBJ1-1; TRBD1 matches 7 bases. J was trimmed by 9 bases and V by 5 bases; bases with no gene match: 6. Germline CDR1 reads MNHEY; CDR2 reads SMNVEV (reference sequence). The CDR3 length is 12 residues.

V usage is TRBV20-1 and J usage is TRBJ2-1; 8 bases align to TRBD2. J was trimmed by 4 bases and V by 6 bases; bases with no gene match: 5. CDR3 size: 13 residues. CDR1 and CDR2 (germline): DFQATT, SNEGSKA (reference sequence). CDR3 bases: TGCAGTGCCCACCCGGGAGGGTACAATGAGCAGTTCTTC. Translated: CSAHPGGYNEQFF.

This clonotype appeared many times. The gene calls are TRBV20-1 and TRBJ2-1; 12 bases match TRBD1. Germline V gene sequence: CDR1 DFQATT, CDR2 SNEGSKA (reference sequence). V dropped 7 bases and J dropped 7; count of bases not matched to a gene: 5. CDR3 length: 13 residues. DNA for the CDR3: TGCAGTGTAGGGACAGGGGGCCCGAATGAGCAGTTCTTC. It translates to CSVGTGGPNEQFF.

Ten or more counts support this clonotype. The chain is built from TRBV5-1 and TRBJ2-4, with 8 bases that match TRBD1. There are 14 residues in the CDR3. Germline CDR1 SGHRS, CDR2 YFSETQ. V lost 2 bases, J lost 5 bases, and 3 bases stayed unmatched. In nucleotides, the CDR3 is TGCGCCAGCAGCTTCGCACAGGGGGAAAACATTCAGTACTTC. It translates to CASSFAQGENIQYF. Looking up the rest from reference TRBV5-1 and TRBJ2-4 gives the full variable domain: KAGVTQTPRYLIKTRGQQVTLSCSPISGHRSVSWYQQTPGQGLQFLFEYFSETQRNKGNFPGRFSGRQFSNSRSEMNVSTLELGDSALYLCASSFAQGENIQYFGAGTRLSVL.

This clonotype was recorded a few times. The chain links TRBV7-2 to TRBJ2-5; D may correspond to TRBD1 or TRBD2 (5 bases each). Trimming removed 5 bases at V and 5 bases at J, with 18 bases between. Germline V gene data show CDR1 as SGHTA and CDR2 as FQGNSA. This CDR3 spans 15 amino acids. CDR3 residues: CASSKGRELWETQYF. The CDR3 bases are TGTGCCAGCAGCAAGGGCAGGGAGCTATGGGAGACCCAGTACTTC.

The V call is TRBV6-1, the J call TRBJ2-3; TRBD2 matches 10 bases. The CDR3 spans 17 residues. Germline CDR1 and CDR2: MNHNS and SASEGT. The V segment lost 7 bases and the J segment 4 bases; nucleotides outside the gene matches: 14. CDR3 residues: CASTSTAGTSDADTQYF. For the CDR3, the DNA is TGTGCCAGCACCTCAACGGCGGGGACTAGCGATGCAGATACGCAGTATTTT.

This clonotype was picked up a small number of times. This clone may be a read error of a much larger clone one base away. This chain links TRBV7-2 with TRBJ1-5; D is ambiguous. The germline V and J ends were trimmed by 5 bases and 3 bases, with 8 bases remaining between them. Germline CDR1 and CDR2: SGHTA and FQGNSA. The CDR3 is 13 amino acids. The CDR3 region is CASSPYINQPQHF. The CDR3 DNA is TGTGCCAGCAGCCCCTATATCAATCAGCCCCAGCATTTT.

This clonotype was seen a single time. The genes are TRBV12-3 or TRBV12-4 and TRBJ2-3, with TRBD2 matching 8 bases. The CDR3 is 16 residues long. Unmatched junction bases numbered 11, after V lost 4 bases and J lost 5 bases. This chain's CDR3 is CASSSRGGLGGDTQYF. The CDR3 DNA reads TGTGCCAGCAGTTCCCGGGGGGGACTAGGGGGAGATACGCAGTATTTT.

The table lists this clonotype with a few counts. The chain couples TRBV20-1 to TRBJ2-5; 14 bases agree with TRBD2. The V and J ends lost 6 bases and 1 base, in that order; junction bases with no gene match: 10. CDR1 is DFQATT, CDR2 SNEGSKA, per germline (reference sequence). The CDR3 runs to 17 residues. The CDR3 DNA is TGCAGTGCGGAAGGACTAGCGGGAGGACGCCTCCAAGAGACCCAGTACTTC. This translates into CSAEGLAGGRLQETQYF.